This is a list of T cell receptor beta chains from one sample in a study of blood T cell repertoires in COVID-19. Method: immunoSEQ multiplex PCR; TCRdb's copy keeps in-frame clones and lacks some. This sample has about 530,000 clones, with 85% to 90% found just once. Sample: peripheral blood. Receptors originate from a woman aged 45-60 years with COVID-19, enrolled during active disease. CDR3s include the opening cysteine and the closing phenylalanine or tryptophan. Fields, in order: V gene, clone size, D gene, CDR3 length, J gene, CDR3 DNA, CDR3 protein. A D gene is named only where the DNA matches it firmly. Size values are once, few and many counts, or a class for expanded clones, and some rows have none.

v_call: TRBV11-2
clone_size: .
d_call: .
cdr3_length: 14
j_call: TRBJ2-7
cdr3_nt: TGTGCCAGCGCGGGGCAGGGAAGCTCCTACGAGCAGTACTTC
cdr3_aa: CASAGQGSSYEQYF

v_call: TRBV19
clone_size: .
d_call: .
cdr3_length: 15
j_call: TRBJ2-5
cdr3_nt: TGTGCCAGTAGTACACAGGGAGAGGGCCAAGAGACCCAGTACTTC
cdr3_aa: CASSTQGEGQETQYF

v_call: TRBV2
clone_size: .
d_call: .
cdr3_length: 14
j_call: TRBJ1-1
cdr3_nt: TGTGCCAGCACCCGAGGTCTCTTCGGCCAAGAAGCTTTCTTT
cdr3_aa: CASTRGLFGQEAFF

v_call: TRBV7-2
clone_size: .
d_call: .
cdr3_length: 13
j_call: TRBJ1-2
cdr3_nt: TGTGCCAGCAGCTTAGGGGGGCACTATGGCTACACCTTC
cdr3_aa: CASSLGGHYGYTF

v_call: TRBV3-1/TRBV3-2
clone_size: .
d_call: .
cdr3_length: 14
j_call: TRBJ2-1
cdr3_nt: TGTGCCAGCAGCCCCGGGACTCAACGCGATGAGCAGTTCTTC
cdr3_aa: CASSPGTQRDEQFF

v_call: TRBV4-1
clone_size: .
d_call: .
cdr3_length: 17
j_call: TRBJ1-5
cdr3_nt: TGCGCCAGCAGCCAATACAAGGGAGGACGGACCAATCAGCCCCAGCATTTT
cdr3_aa: CASSQYKGGRTNQPQHF

v_call: TRBV18
clone_size: .
d_call: .
cdr3_length: 15
j_call: TRBJ2-1
cdr3_nt: TGTGCCAGCTCACCACCGAGCCCGAGCTACAATGAGCAGTTCTTC
cdr3_aa: CASSPPSPSYNEQFF

v_call: TRBV6-5
clone_size: .
d_call: .
cdr3_length: 11
j_call: TRBJ2-7
cdr3_nt: TGTGCCAGCAGTACTCCGGGACTCTTGTACTTC
cdr3_aa: CASSTPGLLYF

v_call: TRBV14
clone_size: .
d_call: .
cdr3_length: 16
j_call: TRBJ2-7
cdr3_nt: TGTGCCAGCAGCCCCAGACGGGGCAGGGGGGTAAACGAGCAGTACTTC
cdr3_aa: CASSPRRGRGVNEQYF

v_call: TRBV11-2
clone_size: .
d_call: .
cdr3_length: 14
j_call: TRBJ1-1
cdr3_nt: TGTGCCAGCAGCTTTGGAGACCCGAACACTGAAGCTTTCTTT
cdr3_aa: CASSFGDPNTEAFF

v_call: TRBV30
clone_size: .
d_call: .
cdr3_length: 14
j_call: TRBJ2-1
cdr3_nt: TGTGCCTGGAGAGAGATCGACTCCTACAATGAGCAGTTCTTC
cdr3_aa: CAWREIDSYNEQFF

v_call: TRBV7-9
clone_size: .
d_call: .
cdr3_length: 16
j_call: TRBJ1-3
cdr3_nt: TGTGCCAGCAGACCCCCCCCGAGCGTCTCTGGAAACACCATATATTTT
cdr3_aa: CASRPPPSVSGNTIYF

v_call: TRBV2
clone_size: .
d_call: TRBD2
cdr3_length: 14
j_call: TRBJ2-3
cdr3_nt: TGTGCCAGCAGTGAAAAGCGGGGGACAGATACGCAGTATTTT
cdr3_aa: CASSEKRGTDTQYF

v_call: TRBV10-1
clone_size: few
d_call: TRBD1
cdr3_length: 13
j_call: TRBJ2-3
cdr3_nt: TGCGCCAGCAGTCCCGGACAGGCAGATACGCAGTATTTT
cdr3_aa: CASSPGQADTQYF

v_call: TRBV24-1
clone_size: .
d_call: TRBD2
cdr3_length: 16
j_call: TRBJ2-1
cdr3_nt: TGTGCCACCAGTGATACCCTAGCGGGGGGGTACAATGAGCAGTTCTTC
cdr3_aa: CATSDTLAGGYNEQFF

v_call: TRBV12-3/TRBV12-4
clone_size: .
d_call: .
cdr3_length: 13
j_call: TRBJ1-2
cdr3_nt: TGTGCCAGCAGTTTTATAGTTAACTATGGCTACACCTTC
cdr3_aa: CASSFIVNYGYTF

v_call: TRBV5-1
clone_size: .
d_call: TRBD1
cdr3_length: 13
j_call: TRBJ2-7
cdr3_nt: TGCGCCAGCAGCTCCGGACAGGGGTACGAGCAGTACTTC
cdr3_aa: CASSSGQGYEQYF

v_call: TRBV6-2/TRBV6-3
clone_size: .
d_call: .
cdr3_length: 15
j_call: TRBJ2-3
cdr3_nt: TGTGCCAGCAGTTACTCGAGTTGGGAGGCAGATACGCAGTATTTT
cdr3_aa: CASSYSSWEADTQYF

v_call: TRBV5-6
clone_size: once
d_call: .
cdr3_length: 14
j_call: TRBJ2-5
cdr3_nt: TGTGCCAGCAGCTTGTTGGTACTACAAGAGACCCAGTACTTC
cdr3_aa: CASSLLVLQETQYF

v_call: TRBV12-3/TRBV12-4
clone_size: .
d_call: .
cdr3_length: 11
j_call: TRBJ1-1
cdr3_nt: TGTGCCAGCAGTTTGGGAGCTCAAGCTTTCTTT
cdr3_aa: CASSLGAQAFF

v_call: TRBV6-5
clone_size: .
d_call: .
cdr3_length: 14
j_call: TRBJ2-2
cdr3_nt: TGTGCCAGCGAGGGCGACTATGGCACCGGGGAGCTGTTTTTT
cdr3_aa: CASEGDYGTGELFF

v_call: TRBV7-9
clone_size: few
d_call: .
cdr3_length: 15
j_call: TRBJ2-7
cdr3_nt: TGTGCCAGCAGCTTAGGACAGATTACCTCCTACGAGCAGTACTTC
cdr3_aa: CASSLGQITSYEQYF

v_call: TRBV5-1
clone_size: .
d_call: .
cdr3_length: 14
j_call: TRBJ2-3
cdr3_nt: TGCGCCAGCAACCCCCTCCCGGGGACAGATACGCAGTATTTT
cdr3_aa: CASNPLPGTDTQYF

v_call: TRBV6-2/TRBV6-3
clone_size: .
d_call: TRBD1
cdr3_length: 11
j_call: TRBJ2-7
cdr3_nt: TGTGCCAGCAGTTACCGGGACAGGGCCTACTTC
cdr3_aa: CASSYRDRAYF

v_call: TRBV4-1
clone_size: .
d_call: .
cdr3_length: 17
j_call: TRBJ2-5
cdr3_nt: TGCGCCAGCAGCCAAGAGTTCGGCGCAGCCTCGGAGGAGACCCAGTACTTC
cdr3_aa: CASSQEFGAASEETQYF

v_call: TRBV24-1
clone_size: .
d_call: .
cdr3_length: 15
j_call: TRBJ2-1
cdr3_nt: TGTGCCACCGCGAGCCTCGGACACCGTGCAGTCGAGCAGTTCTTC
cdr3_aa: CATASLGHRAVEQFF

v_call: TRBV7-8
clone_size: .
d_call: .
cdr3_length: 13
j_call: TRBJ1-1
cdr3_nt: TGTGCCAGCAGCTTAGATAGGAACACTGAAGCTTTCTTT
cdr3_aa: CASSLDRNTEAFF

v_call: TRBV7-9
clone_size: .
d_call: .
cdr3_length: 15
j_call: TRBJ2-1
cdr3_nt: TGTGCCAGCAGCTCAGGACCCGGACAGTACAATGAGCAGTTCTTC
cdr3_aa: CASSSGPGQYNEQFF

v_call: TRBV27
clone_size: .
d_call: TRBD2
cdr3_length: 13
j_call: TRBJ2-7
cdr3_nt: TGTGCCAGCAGTGCGGGACTAGCGGGGGGGAAGTACTTC
cdr3_aa: CASSAGLAGGKYF

v_call: TRBV3-1/TRBV3-2
clone_size: .
d_call: .
cdr3_length: 16
j_call: TRBJ1-1
cdr3_nt: TGTGCCAGCAGCCGGCCGGGACTCCGAAGGGGCACTGAAGCTTTCTTT
cdr3_aa: CASSRPGLRRGTEAFF

v_call: TRBV6-1
clone_size: once
d_call: .
cdr3_length: 17
j_call: TRBJ2-1
cdr3_nt: TGTGCCAGCAGTGCCCTCATTCTAGCGAATTCCTACAATGAGCAGTTCTTC
cdr3_aa: CASSALILANSYNEQFF

v_call: TRBV3-1/TRBV3-2
clone_size: once
d_call: TRBD2
cdr3_length: 16
j_call: TRBJ2-3
cdr3_nt: TGTGCCAGCAGCCAAGGGACTAGCGGACGCACAGATACGCAGTATTTT
cdr3_aa: CASSQGTSGRTDTQYF

v_call: TRBV19
clone_size: once
d_call: .
cdr3_length: 16
j_call: TRBJ2-4
cdr3_nt: TGTGCCAGTAGTACCTTGCCTCTAGAAATTGGAAACATTCAGTACTTC
cdr3_aa: CASSTLPLEIGNIQYF

v_call: TRBV3-1/TRBV3-2
clone_size: few
d_call: TRBD1
cdr3_length: 15
j_call: TRBJ1-6
cdr3_nt: TGTGCCAGCAGCGTGGACAGGACGGGGCATTCACCCCTCCACTTT
cdr3_aa: CASSVDRTGHSPLHF

v_call: TRBV30
clone_size: .
d_call: .
cdr3_length: 14
j_call: TRBJ1-6
cdr3_nt: TGTGCCTGGAGTCAGGGAAAGGGTAGTTCACCCCTCCACTTT
cdr3_aa: CAWSQGKGSSPLHF

v_call: TRBV30
clone_size: .
d_call: TRBD1
cdr3_length: 14
j_call: TRBJ1-1
cdr3_nt: TGTGCCTGGAGTCCGGACAGGGGATTCACTGAAGCTTTCTTT
cdr3_aa: CAWSPDRGFTEAFF

v_call: TRBV5-5
clone_size: .
d_call: TRBD1
cdr3_length: 16
j_call: TRBJ2-7
cdr3_nt: TGTGCCAGCAGCTTGGCGAAGGGGGCGATTAGTAACGAGCAGTACTTC
cdr3_aa: CASSLAKGAISNEQYF

v_call: TRBV27
clone_size: .
d_call: TRBD1
cdr3_length: 15
j_call: TRBJ1-5
cdr3_nt: TGTGCCAGCAGTCATACAGGGGGAGGAGATCAGCCCCAGCATTTT
cdr3_aa: CASSHTGGGDQPQHF

v_call: TRBV5-1
clone_size: .
d_call: .
cdr3_length: 16
j_call: TRBJ1-1
cdr3_nt: TGCGCCAGCAGCTCATCGTATCGGGGGGTGAACACTGAAGCTTTCTTT
cdr3_aa: CASSSSYRGVNTEAFF

v_call: TRBV27
clone_size: .
d_call: .
cdr3_length: 14
j_call: TRBJ2-1
cdr3_nt: TGTGCCAGCAGTTTAAACCGTAACAACAATGAGCAGTTCTTC
cdr3_aa: CASSLNRNNNEQFF

v_call: TRBV18
clone_size: .
d_call: TRBD1
cdr3_length: 16
j_call: TRBJ2-1
cdr3_nt: TGTGCCAGCTCATCCCCGACAGGGCCCTTTTACAATGAGCAGTTCTTC
cdr3_aa: CASSSPTGPFYNEQFF

v_call: TRBV2
clone_size: .
d_call: .
cdr3_length: 14
j_call: TRBJ1-3
cdr3_nt: TGTGCCAGCAGGGGGACACACTCTGGAAACACCATATATTTT
cdr3_aa: CASRGTHSGNTIYF

v_call: TRBV7-9
clone_size: .
d_call: TRBD1
cdr3_length: 14
j_call: TRBJ1-1
cdr3_nt: TGTGCCAGCAGCAGCATTATACAGGGGGCAAAAGCTTTCTTT
cdr3_aa: CASSSIIQGAKAFF

v_call: TRBV5-4
clone_size: .
d_call: TRBD1
cdr3_length: 15
j_call: TRBJ1-1
cdr3_nt: TGTGCCAGCAGCTCCCCGACAGGGACGAACACTGAAGCTTTCTTT
cdr3_aa: CASSSPTGTNTEAFF

v_call: TRBV4-1
clone_size: .
d_call: TRBD1
cdr3_length: 15
j_call: TRBJ2-3
cdr3_nt: TGCGCCAGCAGCCCCGGGACAGGGGGGACAGATACGCAGTATTTT
cdr3_aa: CASSPGTGGTDTQYF

v_call: TRBV5-1
clone_size: .
d_call: .
cdr3_length: 14
j_call: TRBJ1-4
cdr3_nt: TGCGCCAGCAGTCGTAATACAGGAAGTGAAAAACTGTTTTTT
cdr3_aa: CASSRNTGSEKLFF

v_call: TRBV29-1
clone_size: once
d_call: .
cdr3_length: 11
j_call: TRBJ1-3
cdr3_nt: TGCAGCGTTGAAGGGCCGAACACCATATATTTT
cdr3_aa: CSVEGPNTIYF

v_call: TRBV5-4
clone_size: .
d_call: TRBD1
cdr3_length: 13
j_call: TRBJ1-2
cdr3_nt: TGTGCCAGCAGCGCTGACAGGGACCATGGCTACACCTTC
cdr3_aa: CASSADRDHGYTF

v_call: TRBV19
clone_size: few
d_call: TRBD1
cdr3_length: 15
j_call: TRBJ1-1
cdr3_nt: TGTGCCAGTAGTCCGCCGGGACAGGGACCCACTGAAGCTTTCTTT
cdr3_aa: CASSPPGQGPTEAFF

v_call: TRBV6-5
clone_size: .
d_call: .
cdr3_length: 14
j_call: TRBJ2-2
cdr3_nt: TGTGCCAGCAGGCAGGCTGCGGGCACCGGGGAGCTGTTTTTT
cdr3_aa: CASRQAAGTGELFF

v_call: TRBV15
clone_size: few
d_call: .
cdr3_length: 15
j_call: TRBJ1-1
cdr3_nt: TGTGCCACCAGCAGATCCCAGTTATTGAACACTGAAGCTTTCTTT
cdr3_aa: CATSRSQLLNTEAFF

v_call: TRBV28
clone_size: .
d_call: .
cdr3_length: 14
j_call: TRBJ1-2
cdr3_nt: TGTGCCAGCAGTGACCGTGGGGGGGGCTATGGCTACACCTTC
cdr3_aa: CASSDRGGGYGYTF

v_call: TRBV7-3
clone_size: .
d_call: .
cdr3_length: 15
j_call: TRBJ2-7
cdr3_nt: TGTGCCAGCCCACCGGGTCAAGACGGGAGATACGAGCAGTACTTC
cdr3_aa: CASPPGQDGRYEQYF

v_call: TRBV5-3
clone_size: .
d_call: TRBD2
cdr3_length: 19
j_call: TRBJ2-4
cdr3_nt: TGTGCCAGAAGCTTGAGAAAGCGGGGGGGTCCTCTAGCCAAAAACATTCAGTACTTC
cdr3_aa: CARSLRKRGGPLAKNIQYF

v_call: TRBV7-2
clone_size: .
d_call: .
cdr3_length: 17
j_call: TRBJ1-3
cdr3_nt: TGTGCCAGCAGCTTAAACCAGGGCTCGAGCTCTGGAAACACCATATATTTT
cdr3_aa: CASSLNQGSSSGNTIYF

v_call: TRBV18
clone_size: .
d_call: .
cdr3_length: 16
j_call: TRBJ1-5
cdr3_nt: TGTGCCAGCCTCCGGGCGGGCCGGGTTAGCAATCAGCCCCAGCATTTT
cdr3_aa: CASLRAGRVSNQPQHF

v_call: TRBV19
clone_size: .
d_call: .
cdr3_length: 14
j_call: TRBJ2-7
cdr3_nt: TGTGCCAGTAGTCCCCGACAGACCCTTGGCGAGCAGTACTTC
cdr3_aa: CASSPRQTLGEQYF

v_call: TRBV6-5
clone_size: .
d_call: TRBD1
cdr3_length: 13
j_call: TRBJ2-1
cdr3_nt: TGTGCCAGCAGAGGACAGGGCCACAATGAGCAGTTCTTC
cdr3_aa: CASRGQGHNEQFF

v_call: TRBV27
clone_size: .
d_call: TRBD1
cdr3_length: 15
j_call: TRBJ1-1
cdr3_nt: TGTGCCAGCAGTTCCGGACAGGGACGGAACACTGAAGCTTTCTTT
cdr3_aa: CASSSGQGRNTEAFF